This T cell receptor beta chain was sequenced during a study of shared clonotypes between healthy human individuals. A single count supports this clone. TCRdb's table, derived via immunoSEQ multiplex PCR, lists solely in-frame clones and lacks some. The repertoire holds about 1.4 million clones, with roughly 95% as singletons. The receptor's source is a man aged 25 to 40 in good health. Sequencing used naive CD4+ T cells sorted from blood. The subset: CD45RA+ positively selected.

The CDR3 nucleotides read TGCGCCAGCAGCTTGCGACTAGCGGGAGACATTAACTTCTACGAGCAGTACTTC. Translation: CASSLRLAGDINFYEQYF. V and J are TRBV4-3 and TRBJ2-7, with 12 bases aligning to TRBD2. This CDR3 is built from 18 residues. The germline gives CDR1 LGHNA, CDR2 YSLEER. The J segment lost 3 bases and the V segment lost 5 bases, leaving 14 bases of the junction unmatched.